This note documents a single TCR beta chain sequence. What it binds is not known. The data derive from a study of T cell responses to AZD1222 COVID-19 vaccine. Findings and limits, study-wide: The study sampled repertoires only after the peak T cell response. Reportedly, close to half of spike-specific TCRs are directed against unmutated variant regions. Among AZD1222 vaccinees, only 6 or 7 were seropositive at baseline.

Germline CDR1 and CDR2: SGHDN and FVKESK. The CDR3 runs to 16 residues. Trimming removed 4 bases at V and 2 bases at J, with 16 bases between. Some clones are missing from TCRdb's copy, which holds only in-frame ones; the method was immunoSEQ multiplex PCR. The sample yields roughly 45,000 clones, 65% to 85% seen once. Second doses were pooled across both intervals (about 4 or about 12 weeks). This clonotype was obtained from an adult who received the AZD1222 COVID-19 vaccine. The source was peripheral blood, collected 28 days after the second AZD1222 dose. V gene TRBV14 combines with J gene TRBJ2-3; maybe TRBD1 (5 bases). The CDR3 sequence: CASSLFRQGLTDTQYF. CDR3 DNA sequence: TGTGCCAGCAGCCTCTTTCGGCAGGGTCTCACAGATACGCAGTATTTT. Together with reference TRBV14 and TRBJ2-3, the CDR3 gives the full variable domain: EAGVTQFPSHSVIEKGQTVTLRCDPISGHDNLYWYRRVMGKEIKFLLHFVKESKQDESGMPNNRFLAERTGGTYSTLKVQPAELEDSGVYFCASSLFRQGLTDTQYFGPGTRLTVL.